A selection of T cell receptor beta chains follows, all from one sample in a study of CD8+ T cells in alopecia areata. Profiled with immunoSEQ multiplex PCR; TCRdb holds only in-frame clones, not every one. The sample yields more than 110,000 clones, 45% to 65% seen once. The starting material was CD8+ T cells sorted from blood, obtained at week 4, from a patient treated with tofacitinib. These receptors were obtained from a human donor with alopecia areata. Both conserved end residues are part of each CDR3. Each record gives: D gene, clone size, V gene, J gene, CDR3 DNA, CDR3 protein. A D gene is named only where the DNA matches it firmly. Part of the rows lack a size; the others show once, few, many or a class for expanded clones.

>TRBD2|few|TRBV11-2|TRBJ2-1
TGTGCCAGCAGCTTATGGGGGGAGGGCTCCTACAATGAGCAGTTCTTC
CASSLWGEGSYNEQFF
>NA|few|TRBV7-9|TRBJ1-2
TGTGCCAGCAGCTTAGTCGACAGGCTACGTGGCTACACCTTC
CASSLVDRLRGYTF
>NA|once|TRBV2|TRBJ1-2
TGTGCCAGCAATCCCCAGGGGCGGAGAAACTATGGCTACACCTTC
CASNPQGRRNYGYTF
>NA|NA|TRBV10-2|TRBJ2-4
TGCGCCAGCAGTGAGGGAAACATTCAGTACTTC
CASSEGNIQYF
>TRBD2|few|TRBV27|TRBJ2-3
TGTGCCAGCAGTCCCTTAGCTCGGGGGGGCCCCACAGATACGCAGTATTTT
CASSPLARGGPTDTQYF
>NA|NA|TRBV5-1|TRBJ2-3
TGCGCCAGCAGCTCCGCCCTAACCACAGATACGCAGTATTTT
CASSSALTTDTQYF
>TRBD2|NA|TRBV6-1|TRBJ2-5
TGTGCCAGCAGTTCCCTCGGACTAGCGGAGACCCAGTACTTC
CASSSLGLAETQYF
>NA|NA|TRBV4-1|TRBJ1-4
TGCGCCAGCAGCGGGCAGGGAGAGGAAAAACTGTTTTTT
CASSGQGEEKLFF
>NA|NA|TRBV25-1|TRBJ2-4
TGTGCCAGCAGCCCCCTGGGCAAAAACATTCAGTACTTC
CASSPLGKNIQYF
>TRBD1|NA|TRBV13|TRBJ2-2
TGTGCCAGCAGCTTTTGGACAGGGGGCGCCGGGGAGCTGTTTTTT
CASSFWTGGAGELFF
>NA|NA|TRBV7-8|TRBJ2-5
TGTGCCAGCAGCTTACTTTCAGAGACCCAGTACTTC
CASSLLSETQYF
>NA|NA|TRBV5-6|TRBJ1-4
TGTGCCAGCAGCCCCGGGGGTGTTGATGAAAAACTGTTTTTT
CASSPGGVDEKLFF
>TRBD2|NA|TRBV29-1|TRBJ2-7
TGCAGCGTGTCGGGACTAGCGGAGACCTACGAGCAGTACTTC
CSVSGLAETYEQYF
>NA|NA|TRBV30|TRBJ2-1
TGTGCCTGGAGTGTAGGTAGCTCCTACAATGAGCAGTTCTTC
CAWSVGSSYNEQFF
>TRBD1|NA|TRBV19|TRBJ1-2
TGTGCCAGTAGGGGGACAGACTTATTGAACTATGGCTACACCTTC
CASRGTDLLNYGYTF
>TRBD1|NA|TRBV30|TRBJ2-7
TGTGCCTTGACGACAGGGGCCCACGAGCAGTACTTC
CALTTGAHEQYF
>NA|NA|TRBV6-5|TRBJ2-7
TGTGCCAGCAGCGGCACAGGGTTCTACGAGCAGTACTTC
CASSGTGFYEQYF
>NA|NA|TRBV2|TRBJ2-1
TGTGCCAGCAATACTCCAATACAGTTAACACTCAATGAGCAGTTCTTC
CASNTPIQLTLNEQFF
>NA|NA|TRBV27|TRBJ2-7
TGTGCCAGCAGTTTATCATATATGGCCCTGCAGTACTTC
CASSLSYMALQYF
>TRBD2|once|TRBV30|TRBJ2-5
TGTGCCTCCCAAGAGGGACTAGCGGAAGAGACCCAGTACTTC
CASQEGLAEETQYF
>TRBD1|NA|TRBV5-1|TRBJ2-3
TGCGCCAGCAGCTTGGCCGGGACAGGTAAAGATACGCAGTATTTT
CASSLAGTGKDTQYF
>TRBD1|few|TRBV9|TRBJ1-1
TGTGCCAGCAGCCACGGACAGGCGGGGACTGAAGCTTTCTTT
CASSHGQAGTEAFF
>NA|few|TRBV19|TRBJ2-7
TGTGCCAGTAGTCTCCGGGCCCCACTCGAAGAGCAGTACTTC
CASSLRAPLEEQYF
>NA|few|TRBV15|TRBJ1-2
TGTGCCACCAGCAGAGATAGGTCGGAGGGCCTCGGCTATGGCTACACCTTC
CATSRDRSEGLGYGYTF
>NA|few|TRBV19|TRBJ1-2
TGTGCCAGTATCGGCTCCCGAGATCGGCCAAACTATGGCTACACCTTC
CASIGSRDRPNYGYTF
>TRBD2|NA|TRBV27|TRBJ2-5
TGTGCCAGCAGTCTTCGGGGGGGCCACCAAGAGACCCAGTACTTC
CASSLRGGHQETQYF
>NA|NA|TRBV4-3|TRBJ1-5
TGCGCCAGCAGCCTATGGACGGGACCCAATCAGCCCCAGCATTTT
CASSLWTGPNQPQHF
>NA|NA|TRBV23-1|TRBJ1-2
TGCGCCAGCAGTCAATCGGGGTCCGTTTATGGCTACACCTTC
CASSQSGSVYGYTF
>NA|NA|TRBV9|TRBJ2-1
TGTGCCAGCAGCGTAGAGGGGGACGAGCAGTTCTTC
CASSVEGDEQFF
>NA|NA|TRBV7-3|TRBJ2-6
TGTGCCAGCAGCTTAGGAGGCTCTGGGGCCAACGTCCTGACTTTC
CASSLGGSGANVLTF
>NA|few|TRBV6-1|TRBJ1-4
TGTGCCAGCAGAGGGCAGGGGAATGAAAAACTGTTTTTT
CASRGQGNEKLFF
>TRBD1|few|TRBV9|TRBJ2-7
TGTGCCAGCAGCGCCTACCCCGTGACAGGGAACTACGAGCAGTACTTC
CASSAYPVTGNYEQYF
>NA|NA|TRBV5-6|TRBJ2-7
TGTGCCAGCAGCTTGAGGTCAGGGCCTATCTACGAGCAGTACTTC
CASSLRSGPIYEQYF
>NA|NA|TRBV23-1|TRBJ1-5
TGCGCCAGCAGTCAATCGATCGGAAAGGGCAATCAGCCCCAGCATTTT
CASSQSIGKGNQPQHF
>NA|NA|TRBV5-1|TRBJ1-1
TGCGCCAGCAGCCCAGACACTTTAATGAACACTGAAGCTTTCTTT
CASSPDTLMNTEAFF
>TRBD2|NA|TRBV5-4|TRBJ2-1
TGTGCCAGCAGCTACCTTAGCGGGGGGGCTGATAATGAGCAGTTCTTC
CASSYLSGGADNEQFF
>TRBD1|once|TRBV27|TRBJ1-2
TGTGCCAGCAGTCTGACAGGGGGAGCCCTCTATGGCTACACCTTC
CASSLTGGALYGYTF
>NA|NA|TRBV27|TRBJ1-5
TGTGCCAGCAGTTTAGTGAGGGAAGATCAGCCCCAGCATTTT
CASSLVREDQPQHF
>TRBD1|NA|TRBV7-6|TRBJ2-7
TGTGCCAGCAGCCCACGACAGGGATCTACCTACGAGCAGTACTTC
CASSPRQGSTYEQYF
>TRBD1|once|TRBV30|TRBJ1-1
TGTGCCTGGAGTGTACTAGGACAGGGAAACACTGAAGCTTTCTTT
CAWSVLGQGNTEAFF
>TRBD1|NA|TRBV29-1|TRBJ2-5
TGCAGCGTTGACTCCGGGACAGACCAAGAGACCCAGTACTTC
CSVDSGTDQETQYF
>NA|NA|TRBV6-1|TRBJ2-5
TGTGCCAGCAGTGAACTTGACAGGTCAGAGCAAGAGACCCAGTACTTC
CASSELDRSEQETQYF
>TRBD1|NA|TRBV5-1|TRBJ2-2
TGCGCCAGCAGATGGGGGACAGATAACACCGGGGAGCTGTTTTTT
CASRWGTDNTGELFF
>TRBD1|NA|TRBV30|TRBJ1-1
TGTGCCTGGAGTGGGGGGACAGGGTTTGATAGCACTGAAGCTTTCTTT
CAWSGGTGFDSTEAFF
>NA|NA|TRBV6-6|TRBJ1-5
TGTGCCAGCAGTTCCCCCGGGGAAATTGGCAATCAGCCCCAGCATTTT
CASSSPGEIGNQPQHF
>NA|NA|TRBV4-1|TRBJ1-6
TGCGCCAGCAGCCAAGGGAGCTCCTATAATTCACCCCTCCACTTT
CASSQGSSYNSPLHF
>NA|NA|TRBV5-1|TRBJ1-1
TGCGCCAGCAGCTTGGGGGGCAGCACTGAAGCTTTCTTT
CASSLGGSTEAFF
>NA|few|TRBV6-5|TRBJ2-3
TGTGCCAGCAGCCCATCCTTGGATACGCAGTATTTT
CASSPSLDTQYF